The rows below give T cell receptor beta chains drawn from one sample of a study of blood T cell repertoires in COVID-19. Using immunoSEQ multiplex PCR, the repertoire was profiled, and TCRdb retains in-frame clones only, with some absent. The sample contains 30,000 to 35,000 clones, 80% to 90% of which appear only once. The specimen was peripheral blood. These receptors came from an elderly man with active COVID-19. Both conserved end residues are part of each CDR3. Expanded clones are given a class, and other clones once, few, many or no size at all.

13 | TRBV15 | NA | CATSKGSGTEAFF
19 | TRBV28 | NA | CASSSESPRRATLYNEQFF
17 | TRBV28 | once | CASSLPGQGRSNQPQHF
16 | TRBV3-1/TRBV3-2 | NA | CASSQREGTGREKLFF
15 | TRBV7-8 | NA | CASSLVQGTYLEQYF
15 | TRBV19 | NA | CASSISGGLSTEAFF
14 | TRBV9 | NA | CASSVDRQGQPQHF
15 | TRBV27 | NA | CASSLGTSGTYEQYF
16 | TRBV27 | NA | CASNPSKGLNYNEQFF
14 | TRBV5-1 | once | CASSLGQPSQPQHF
15 | TRBV28 | NA | CASSSGQGGSYEQYF
15 | TRBV2 | NA | CASSVRPLGTDTQYF
17 | TRBV4-3 | NA | CASSQEQAFANTGELFF
14 | TRBV9 | NA | CASSVGLAGDEQFF
14 | TRBV3-1/TRBV3-2 | NA | CASSQSKTNTEAFF
17 | TRBV27 | NA | CASSLFTAGRPPETQYF
12 | TRBV5-8 | NA | CASSLTGYPLHF